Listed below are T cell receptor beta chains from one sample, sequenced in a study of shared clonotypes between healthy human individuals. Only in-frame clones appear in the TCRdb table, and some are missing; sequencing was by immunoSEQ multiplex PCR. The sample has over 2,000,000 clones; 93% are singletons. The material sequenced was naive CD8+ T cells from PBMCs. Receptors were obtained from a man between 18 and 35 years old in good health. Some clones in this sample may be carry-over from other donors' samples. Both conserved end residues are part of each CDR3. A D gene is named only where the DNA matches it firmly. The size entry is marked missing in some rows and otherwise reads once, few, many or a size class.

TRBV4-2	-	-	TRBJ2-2	CASSPAKNTGELFF	TGTGCCAGCAGCCCGGCTAAGAACACCGGGGAGCTGTTTTTT
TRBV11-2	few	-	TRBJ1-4	CASSLFPGSEEKLFF	TGTGCCAGCAGCTTATTCCCAGGGTCGGAGGAAAAACTGTTTTTT
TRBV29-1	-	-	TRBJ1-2	CSVWSEDGYTF	TGCAGCGTTTGGTCAGAGGATGGCTACACCTTC
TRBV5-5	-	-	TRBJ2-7	CASSLLLAEQYF	TGTGCCAGCAGCTTGCTCTTAGCGGAGCAGTACTTC
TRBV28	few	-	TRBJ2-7	CASSLGAGRNDEQYF	TGTGCCAGCAGTTTAGGGGCAGGGAGGAACGACGAGCAGTACTTC
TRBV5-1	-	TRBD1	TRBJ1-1	CASSSRQGPNTEAFF	TGCGCCAGCAGCTCGAGACAGGGCCCGAACACTGAAGCTTTCTTT
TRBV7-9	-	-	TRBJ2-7	CASSLVGTAYEQYF	TGTGCCAGCAGCTTAGTCGGCACCGCCTACGAGCAGTACTTC
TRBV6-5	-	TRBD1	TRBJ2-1	CASSYSDRGVNEQFF	TGTGCCAGCAGTTACTCTGACAGGGGAGTAAATGAGCAGTTCTTC
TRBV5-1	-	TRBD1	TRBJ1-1	CASSLVIGTGRMNTEAFF	TGCGCCAGCAGCTTGGTGATAGGGACAGGGCGAATGAACACTGAAGCTTTCTTT
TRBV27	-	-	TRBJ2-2	CASSLLGGPGELFF	TGTGCCAGCAGTTTATTGGGGGGCCCCGGGGAGCTGTTTTTT
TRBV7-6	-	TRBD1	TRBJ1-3	CASSEDRGTNTIYF	TGTGCCAGCAGCGAAGACAGGGGGACAAACACCATATATTTT